What follows describes a single T cell receptor (beta chain). As to time point: newly diagnosed, previously untreated cHL patient sample. Starting with thawed PBMCs, CD4+ T cells were purified by magnetic negative selection. Peripheral samples used as comparators were newly diagnosed, untreated classical Hodgkin lymphoma PBMCs. This record belongs to a study of PD-1 blockade in classical Hodgkin lymphoma. Germline CDR1 SGHKS, CDR2 YYEKEE (reference sequence). V was clipped by 2 bases and J by 7 bases, with 12 bases between them. The CDR3 is 13 amino acids. The data were produced by immunoSEQ multiplex PCR, yet TCRdb's version contains in-frame clones alone and is incomplete. Of fewer than 40,000 clones in the sample, around 89% were seen once.

This chain joins TRBV5-5 and TRBJ1-1, with a tentative D call TRBD1 (5 bases). The sequenced sample consisted of CD4+ T cells from blood. The TCR comes from a human donor with classical Hodgkin lymphoma. In nucleotides, the CDR3 is TGTGCCAGCAGCTTCCAAAGAACAGGTGAAGCTTTCTTT. Amino acids: CASSFQRTGEAFF.